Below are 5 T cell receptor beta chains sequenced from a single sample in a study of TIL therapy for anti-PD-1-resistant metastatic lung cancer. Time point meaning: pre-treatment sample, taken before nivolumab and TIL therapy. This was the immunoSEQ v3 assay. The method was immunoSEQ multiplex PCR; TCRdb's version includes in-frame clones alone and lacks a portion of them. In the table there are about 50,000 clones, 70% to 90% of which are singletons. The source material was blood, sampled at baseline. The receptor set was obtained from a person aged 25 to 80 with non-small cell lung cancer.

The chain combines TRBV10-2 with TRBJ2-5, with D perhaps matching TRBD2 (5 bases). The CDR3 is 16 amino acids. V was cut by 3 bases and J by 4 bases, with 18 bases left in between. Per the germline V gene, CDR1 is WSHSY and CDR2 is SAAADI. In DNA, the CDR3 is TGCGCCAGCAGTGACGACCGGACGGGCCGGGGAGAGACCCAGTACTTC. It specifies CASSDDRTGRGETQYF.

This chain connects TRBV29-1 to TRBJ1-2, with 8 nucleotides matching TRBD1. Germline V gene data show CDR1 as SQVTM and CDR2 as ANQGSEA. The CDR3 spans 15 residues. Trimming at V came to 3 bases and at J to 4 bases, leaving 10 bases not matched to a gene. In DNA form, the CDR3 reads TGCAGCGTTGATATCGACCGCAGGGGGCCCTATGGCTACACCTTC. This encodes CSVDIDRRGPYGYTF. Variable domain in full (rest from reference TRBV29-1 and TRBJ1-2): SAVISQKPSRDICQRGTSLTIQCQVDSQVTMMFWYRQQPGQSLTLIATANQGSEATYESGFVIDKFPISRPNLTFSTLTVSNMSPEDSSIYLCSVDIDRRGPYGYTFGSGTRLTVV.

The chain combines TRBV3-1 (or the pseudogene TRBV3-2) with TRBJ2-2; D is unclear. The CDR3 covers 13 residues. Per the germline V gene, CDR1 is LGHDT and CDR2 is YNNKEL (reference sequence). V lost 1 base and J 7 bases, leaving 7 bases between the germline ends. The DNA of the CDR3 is TGTGCCAGCAGCCAAGGGGAAGTCGGGGAGCTGTTTTTT. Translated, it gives CASSQGEVGELFF.

The CDR3 reads CSVTRGYQETQYF. As DNA, the CDR3 is TGCAGCGTAACTAGGGGCTACCAAGAGACCCAGTACTTC. The J gene is TRBJ2-5, the V gene TRBV29-1, with D possibly being TRBD1 or TRBD2 (5 bases each). This CDR3 contains 13 residues. V was trimmed by 6 bases and J by 0 bases, leaving 11 bases between them. Germline V CDR1 and CDR2: SQVTM, ANQGSEA.

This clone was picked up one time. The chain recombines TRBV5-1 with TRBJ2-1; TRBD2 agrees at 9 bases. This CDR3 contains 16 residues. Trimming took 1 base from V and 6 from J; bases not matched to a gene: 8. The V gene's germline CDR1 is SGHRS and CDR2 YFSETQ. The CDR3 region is CASSLFIAGDANEQFF. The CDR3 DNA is TGCGCCAGCAGCTTGTTTATAGCGGGGGACGCCAATGAGCAGTTCTTC.